Below, one T cell receptor (beta chain) is given with its context. These data belong to a study of early T cells in non-severe SARS-CoV-2 infection. TCRdb independently ran MiXCR on the 5' RACE reads; one entry per CDR3 protein. The sample holds tens of thousands of distinct CDR3 sequences, more than 9% seen once. The V gene lost 6 bases and the J gene lost 3 bases, with 18 bases spanning the gap. The V gene's germline CDR1 is MNHEY and CDR2 SMNVEV (reference sequence). This CDR3 is 15 amino acids long. Material: whole blood. The V call is TRBV27, the J call TRBJ2-7, with D possibly called TRBD1 or TRBD2 (6 bases each). The sequence derives from an adult who was a healthcare worker with PCR-confirmed SARS-CoV-2 infection or an uninfected control (not recorded which). The CDR3 DNA reads TGTGCCAGCAGCCTCGCTACGGGGGCTGTCTACGAGCAGTACTTC. It yields the protein CASSLATGAVYEQYF.